These T cell receptor beta chains were read from a single sample in a study of blood T cell repertoires in COVID-19. TCRdb's table, derived via immunoSEQ multiplex PCR, lists solely in-frame clones and lacks some. The repertoire has more than 200,000 clones, roughly 84% of them found once; the top ten carry roughly 7.2%. Sequencing input: PBMCs or T cells enriched from blood (not recorded which). The receptors were gathered from a young man in a cohort exposed to, infected with or recovered from COVID-19 (not recorded which). Each CDR3 is given with its conserved first and last residue. A D gene is named only where the DNA matches it firmly. Size values are once, few and many counts, or a class for expanded clones, and some rows have none.

abundance	d_gene	v_gene	j_gene	CDR3nt	CDR3aa
.	.	TRBV6-5	TRBJ2-5	TGTGCCAGCAGTTACCGGTCCTACCAAGAGACCCAGTACTTC	CASSYRSYQETQYF
.	TRBD2	TRBV2	TRBJ2-1	TGTGCCAGCAGTGAGACTAGCGGGAATGTGAATGAGCAGTTCTTC	CASSETSGNVNEQFF
.	TRBD2	TRBV19	TRBJ2-7	TGTGCCAGTAGTATTTCTAGCGGGAGTTCCTACGAGCAGTACTTC	CASSISSGSSYEQYF
once	.	TRBV6-5	TRBJ2-7	TGTGCCAGCAGGGAGACTAGTTCCTACGAGCAGTACTTC	CASRETSSYEQYF
once	.	TRBV18	TRBJ2-7	TGTGCCAGCTCACCACCCGGCAGGGAGGTACAGTACTTC	CASSPPGREVQYF
once	TRBD2	TRBV7-9	TRBJ2-1	TGTGCCAGCAGCTTAAATCTCCTAGCGGGAGCAACTGAGCAGTTCTTC	CASSLNLLAGATEQFF
once	TRBD1	TRBV28	TRBJ1-1	TGTGCCAGCAGTCTCCGGGACAGACACCCAGACGTAAAAGCTTTCTTT	CASSLRDRHPDVKAFF
.	.	TRBV7-3	TRBJ2-7	TGTGCCAGCAGCTTAGGGCCCGCCAACGAGCAGTACTTC	CASSLGPANEQYF
few	.	TRBV12-3/TRBV12-4	TRBJ2-7	TGTGCCAGCAGAAGGTTTGGAGTCTACGAGCAGTACTTC	CASRRFGVYEQYF
once	.	TRBV10-3	TRBJ1-5	TGTGCCATTTCAGCAGGGGGCAATCAGCCCCAGCATTTT	CAISAGGNQPQHF
.	.	TRBV6-1	TRBJ1-3	TGTGCCAGCAGTGAAAGATACAGGCCCGGTATGCCGACTGGAAACACCATATATTTT	CASSERYRPGMPTGNTIYF
.	TRBD1	TRBV7-7	TRBJ2-2	TGTGCTAGCAGTGAAACAGGGGGCAGCACCGGGGAGCTGTTTTTT	CASSETGGSTGELFF
once	TRBD2	TRBV25-1	TRBJ2-3	TGTGCCAGCAGTGGTCGACTAGCGGGAGTAACAGATACGCAGTATTTT	CASSGRLAGVTDTQYF
.	.	TRBV7-9	TRBJ1-1	TGTGCCAGCTCAATGACCAACAGCCCGAACACTGAAGCTTTCTTT	CASSMTNSPNTEAFF
.	TRBD2	TRBV3-1/TRBV3-2	TRBJ2-3	TGTGCCAGCAGCAAAGGGACTAGCGGGAGCACAGATACGCAGTATTTT	CASSKGTSGSTDTQYF
.	TRBD1	TRBV3-1/TRBV3-2	TRBJ1-2	TGTGCCAGCAGAAGGACAGGGGGCGCAATAGGATATGGCTACACCTTC	CASRRTGGAIGYGYTF
.	TRBD2	TRBV4-2	TRBJ2-1	TGTGCCAGCAGCCAAGATCCCGGGACTAGTTCCTACAATGAGCAGTTCTTC	CASSQDPGTSSYNEQFF
.	TRBD2	TRBV10-3	TRBJ2-1	TGTGCCACAGGGGAGACTAGCGGGAGGGCCTCCAATGAGCAGTTCTTC	CATGETSGRASNEQFF
.	TRBD2	TRBV10-1	TRBJ2-1	TGCGCCAGCAGTGAGTCGTCTAGCGGGACCTCCTACAATGAGCAGTTCTTC	CASSESSSGTSYNEQFF
.	.	TRBV10-3	TRBJ1-6	TGTGCCATCAGTGCTAGGACAGTTAATTCACCCCTCCACTTT	CAISARTVNSPLHF
.	.	TRBV19	TRBJ1-1	TGTGCCAGTACCACACAGGGCTGGGTCACTGAAGCTTTCTTT	CASTTQGWVTEAFF
once	TRBD2	TRBV29-1	TRBJ2-1	TGCAGCGTGGGGCTAGCGGCAACCTACAATGAGCAGTTCTTC	CSVGLAATYNEQFF
.	.	TRBV4-2	TRBJ1-2	TGTGCCAGCAGCCAAACACAGGGAACCAACTATGGCTACACCTTC	CASSQTQGTNYGYTF
.	.	TRBV12-3/TRBV12-4	TRBJ2-1	TGTGCCAGCAGTTTATTAGCCATTGAGCAGTTCTTC	CASSLLAIEQFF
many	.	TRBV10-3	TRBJ1-4	TGTGCCATCAGTGAGTCGGGAGGCCCCAATGAAAAACTGTTTTTT	CAISESGGPNEKLFF
once	.	TRBV2	TRBJ1-1	TGTGCCAGCAGTGAACGGGAGAACACTGAAGCTTTCTTT	CASSERENTEAFF